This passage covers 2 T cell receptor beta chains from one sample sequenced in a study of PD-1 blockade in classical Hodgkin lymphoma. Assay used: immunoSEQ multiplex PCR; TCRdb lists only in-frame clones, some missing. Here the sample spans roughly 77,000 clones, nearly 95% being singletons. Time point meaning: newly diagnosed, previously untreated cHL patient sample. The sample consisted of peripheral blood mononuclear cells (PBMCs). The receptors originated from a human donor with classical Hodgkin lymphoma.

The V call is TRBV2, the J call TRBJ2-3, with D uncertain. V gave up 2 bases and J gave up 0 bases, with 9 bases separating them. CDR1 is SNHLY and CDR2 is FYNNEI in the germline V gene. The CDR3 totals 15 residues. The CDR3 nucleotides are TGTGCCAGCAGTGAATTTGCGGAAAGCACAGATACGCAGTATTTT. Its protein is CASSEFAESTDTQYF.

CDR3 region: CASSLAPGQGLYGYTF. CDR3 sequence (DNA): TGTGCCAGCAGCTTAGCCCCGGGACAGGGCTTATATGGCTACACCTTC. The chain uses TRBV7-2 and TRBJ1-2; 9 bases fit TRBD1. The germline CDR1 and CDR2 sequences are SGHTA and FQGNSA. This CDR3 has 16 amino acids. Trimming at V came to 0 bases and at J to 5 bases, leaving 7 bases not matched to a gene.